This T cell receptor beta chain was recorded in a study of regulatory T cells in long-lasting Graves disease. Study-level findings and limits: Limited samples may have lowered accuracy. Persistent disease favored TRBV28, TRBJ1-2 and TRBJ2-5. New patients shared fewer public clonotypes (around 970) than persistent patients did (about 3,000).

Construction of the TCR beta libraries employed iRepertoire HTBI primers in conjunction with Arm-PCR of CDR3 regions. In the original analysis: Taken together, the samples had around 66 TRBV and 13 to 15 TRBJ segments identified. Via MiXCR, TCRdb re-called the multiplex PCR reads, giving one row per CDR3 protein. For this entry, the V and J calls and clone size follow TCRdb and not the study's own pipeline. In the table there are 320,000 or so distinct CDR3 sequences, about a sixth of which are singletons. CDR1 is DFQATT, CDR2 SNEGSKA, per germline (reference sequence). CDR3 length: 14 amino acids. Sample time point: newly diagnosed GD, antithyroid drugs for less than 3 months. From RNA extracted from PBMCs, the TCR library was made. This clonotype occurred a few times. What it binds is unknown. A junction boundary mismatches the germline segment, possibly from a read error.

This chain links TRBV20-1 with TRBJ2-5; the match to TRBD1 covers 7 bases. This specimen was peripheral blood mononuclear cells (PBMCs), taken at new diagnosis, from a patient treated with antithyroid drugs. The receptor comes from a female donor with Graves disease. The CDR3, as DNA: TGCAGTGCTGGAGACCGACAGGGCCGAGAGACCCAGTACTTC. It yields the protein CSAGDRQGRETQYF.